A single sample gave rise to the 23 T cell receptor beta chains below, sequenced in a study of cytomegalovirus exposure and HLA in healthy donors. A multiplex PCR was run with 60 Vbeta primers and 13 Jbeta primers. Profiled with immunoSEQ multiplex PCR; TCRdb holds only in-frame clones, not every one. Of roughly 150,000 clones in the sample, roughly 70% are singletons; the top ten hold about 10%. The sample was PBMCs. Receptors were obtained from a man under 40 in good health and CMV-seropositive.

The chain links TRBV28 to TRBJ2-6, with D tentatively TRBD1 (5 bases). Germline V gene sequence: CDR1 MDHEN, CDR2 SYDVKM. Trimming shortened V by 3 bases and J by 1 base, and 7 bases separated the two germline ends. The CDR3 is 15 residues long. CDR3 in DNA: TGTGCCAGCAGTTTTAGGGGATCTGGGGCCAACGTCCTGACTTTC. It is translated as CASSFRGSGANVLTF.

The V gene is TRBV11-1, the J gene TRBJ2-7; no definite D call. Per germline, CDR1 SGHAT and CDR2 FQDESV (reference sequence). The V gene lost 5 bases and the J gene lost 7 bases, with 18 bases spanning the gap. The CDR3 runs 14 residues. CDR3 bases: TGTGCCAGCAGCCAAACTATCGGGTGGCTAGAGCAGTACTTC. Translating it yields CASSQTIGWLEQYF.

The rearrangement links TRBV6-5 to TRBJ2-2, with a possible D match to TRBD1 (6 bases). V lost 2 bases and J 1 base, leaving 8 bases between the germline ends. Germline V gene sequence: CDR1 MNHEY, CDR2 SVGAGI. The CDR3 contains 15 residues. The CDR3 DNA reads as TGTGCCAGCAGTTACCCGGACAGGAACACCGGGGAGCTGTTTTTT. Residues: CASSYPDRNTGELFF.

The chain links TRBV5-6 to TRBJ2-5; TRBD1 aligns across 7 bases. Trimming took 4 bases from V and 5 from J; bases not matched to a gene: 11. CDR1 and CDR2 (germline): SGHDT, YYEEEE. The CDR3 runs to 15 residues. The CDR3 protein is CASSPPGGREETQYF. The CDR3 DNA reads as TGTGCCAGCAGCCCCCCAGGGGGTAGGGAGGAGACCCAGTACTTC.

The rearrangement links TRBV5-6 to TRBJ1-6; no firm D call. V was cut by 3 bases and J by 9 bases, with 16 bases left in between. The CDR3 covers 15 residues. In germline, CDR1 is SGHDT, CDR2 YYEEEE. As DNA, the CDR3 is TGTGCCAGCAGCTCGAAGGAGTACCCCCGTTCACCCCTCCACTTT. Translated, it gives CASSSKEYPRSPLHF.

The chain has TRBV19 and TRBJ1-2; 9 bases line up with TRBD1. CDR1 and CDR2 from the germline V gene are LNHDA and SQIVND (reference sequence). The ends lost 5 bases at V and 7 bases at J; junction bases unmatched: 11. The CDR3 length is 15 residues. Here the CDR3 reads CASSLPGTGFSGYTF. The CDR3 nucleotides read TGTGCCAGTAGTCTCCCCGGGACAGGGTTTTCTGGCTACACCTTC.

This rearrangement joins TRBV9 to TRBJ2-1; D unclear. This CDR3 comprises 14 residues. CDR1 and CDR2 from the germline V gene are SGDLS and YYNGEE. Trimming removed 4 bases at V and 5 bases at J, with 13 bases between. The CDR3 region has the DNA TGTGCCAGCAGCTCAGGCTCGTTAAACAATGAGCAGTTCTTC. Its protein product is CASSSGSLNNEQFF.

The V and J genes are TRBV15 and TRBJ2-5; 8 bases agree with TRBD2. The J call may be wrong; the DNA end is better matched by TRBJ2-7. The V gene's germline CDR1 is LNHNV and CDR2 YYDKDF (reference sequence). The CDR3 length is 16 residues. In DNA form, the CDR3 reads TGTGCCACCAGCAGGGCGACTAGCGCTCTCTCCTACGAGCAGTACTTC. This sequence encodes CATSRATSALSYEQYF.

In its sample, this clone was seen a few times. The chain recombines TRBV6-5 with TRBJ1-4; 7 nucleotides agree with TRBD1. V was pared by 6 bases and J by 8 bases, with 6 bases of the junction left unmatched. The germline V gene encodes CDR1 MNHEY and CDR2 SVGAGI. CDR3 size: 13 residues. The CDR3 sequence is CASRTGFSEKLFF. CDR3 nucleotides: TGTGCCAGCAGGACAGGGTTTTCGGAAAAACTGTTTTTT.

The V call is TRBV5-1, the J call TRBJ2-7; 8 bases align to TRBD1. The germline gives CDR1 SGHRS, CDR2 YFSETQ. This CDR3 has 12 residues. Losses at the gene ends were 4 bases for V and 6 bases for J; bases not matched to a gene: 3. The CDR3 DNA sequence: TGCGCCAGCAGCATCGACAGGGGCGAGCAGTACTTC. As protein: CASSIDRGEQYF.

This chain joins TRBV20-1 and TRBJ2-7; maybe TRBD2 (5 bases). Germline V gene data show CDR1 as DFQATT and CDR2 as SNEGSKA (reference sequence). Between the trimmed V and J ends, which lost 5 bases and 4 bases, there was a span of 9 bases. The CDR3 runs 11 residues. The CDR3 here is CSAGSGYEQYF. CDR3 DNA: TGCAGTGCTGGGAGTGGTTACGAGCAGTACTTC.

The V gene is TRBV5-1, the J gene TRBJ2-7; 7 bases map to TRBD2. Germline assignment: CDR1 SGHRS and CDR2 YFSETQ. CDR3 length: 16 amino acids. Trimming cost V 2 bases and J 2 bases; bases outside gene matches: 10. CDR3 residues: CASSLEEAGPPYEQYF. DNA of the CDR3: TGCGCCAGCAGCTTAGAGGAAGCGGGACCTCCCTACGAGCAGTACTTC.

V gene TRBV11-2 combines with J gene TRBJ1-2; TRBD1 matches at 8 bases. V lost 0 bases to trimming and J lost 5 bases; unmatched junction nucleotides: 11. CDR3 length: 17 amino acids. Germline assignment: CDR1 SGHAT and CDR2 FQNNGV. Written as DNA, the CDR3 is TGTGCCAGCAGCTTAGAAGAGGGACAGGTCTTCACTTATGGCTACACCTTC. Encoded protein: CASSLEEGQVFTYGYTF.

The rearrangement links TRBV28 to TRBJ2-1; TRBD2 aligns across 10 bases. From germline, CDR1 is MDHEN and CDR2 SYDVKM. The CDR3 runs to 16 residues. J was trimmed by 4 bases and V by 5 bases; bases with no gene match: 8. Written as DNA, the CDR3 is TGTGCCAGCAGTACTAGCGGGGAGGAGGGTTACAATGAGCAGTTCTTC. Protein sequence: CASSTSGEEGYNEQFF.

The gene calls are TRBV6-1 and TRBJ1-2; 7 bases agree with TRBD1. With 4 bases clipped from V and 7 bases from J, the junction kept 15 bases outside the gene matches. Per germline, CDR1 MNHNS and CDR2 SASEGT. The CDR3 has 16 residues. DNA of the CDR3: TGTGCCAGCAGTGGAATAGGGACAGTTTATAACGGTGGCTACACCTTC. Its protein is CASSGIGTVYNGGYTF.

The chain combines TRBV25-1 with TRBJ2-2; 13 bases agree with TRBD2. The length of the CDR3 is 17 residues. In germline, CDR1 is MGHDK, CDR2 SYGVNS. After removal of 9 bases from V and 6 bases from J, the junction contained 13 bases not matched to a gene. DNA of the CDR3: TGTGCCAGTGTGAAACCGGGACTAGCGGGACTCGCCGGGGAGCTGTTTTTT. Translation: CASVKPGLAGLAGELFF.

The rearrangement links TRBV6-5 to TRBJ1-2; TRBD1 agrees at 8 bases. The V gene's germline CDR1 is MNHEY and CDR2 SVGAGI. With 11 bases clipped from V and 9 bases from J, the junction kept 11 bases outside the gene matches. The CDR3 has 12 amino acids. The CDR3 loop reads CAVEQGDGRYTF. The CDR3 DNA reads as TGTGCCGTGGAACAGGGGGACGGCCGCTACACCTTC.

V gene TRBV11-2 combines with J gene TRBJ2-7; D call uncertain. With 1 base removed from V and 1 base from J, the gap between germline ends came to 8 bases. Germline assignment: CDR1 SGHAT and CDR2 FQNNGV. This CDR3 contains 14 residues. Written as DNA, the CDR3 is TGTGCCAGCAGCTTAGGGCAGGAATCCTACGAGCAGTACTTC. This codes for CASSLGQESYEQYF.

This chain joins TRBV9 and TRBJ1-1; D is unresolved. There are 13 residues in the CDR3. Trimming took 0 bases from V and 1 from J, leaving 4 bases between them. Germline V gives CDR1 SGDLS, CDR2 YYNGEE. CDR3 nucleotide sequence: TGTGCCAGCAGCGTAGAAGCGAACACTGAAGCTTTCTTT. It yields the protein CASSVEANTEAFF.

This clone has just a few counts. The chain is built from TRBV5-4 and TRBJ2-2, with 7 bases lining up with TRBD2. Germline CDR1 is SGHNT and CDR2 is YYREEE (reference sequence). CDR3 length: 15 amino acids. The J segment lost 7 bases and the V segment lost 8 bases, leaving 14 bases of the junction unmatched. The CDR3 region is CASQGGPSDVGELFF. DNA of the CDR3: TGTGCCAGTCAGGGAGGGCCAAGTGACGTCGGGGAGCTGTTTTTT.

This chain connects TRBV7-8 to TRBJ2-5; possibly TRBD2 for D (5 bases). CDR1 SGHVS and CDR2 FQNEAQ come from the germline V gene. This CDR3 has 17 residues. V was pared by 2 bases and J by 5 bases, with 21 bases between. The CDR3 coding sequence is TGTGCCAGCAGCTTAAAGCCCCGGACTGCTCCGTGGGAGACCCAGTACTTC. It is translated as CASSLKPRTAPWETQYF. The full variable domain, its missing parts supplied by reference TRBV7-8 and TRBJ2-5, is GAGVSQSPRYKVAKRGQDVALRCDPISGHVSLFWYQQALGQGPEFLTYFQNEAQLDKSGLPSDRFFAERPEGSVSTLKIQRTQQEDSAVYLCASSLKPRTAPWETQYFGPGTRLLVL.

This chain links TRBV19 with TRBJ2-2; maybe TRBD1 (5 bases). The CDR3 runs 15 residues. From germline, CDR1 is LNHDA and CDR2 SQIVND (reference sequence). The ends were cut back, 1 base at V and 3 bases at J, with 9 bases in the middle. CDR3 region: CASSIGQRHTGELFF. The CDR3 region has the DNA TGTGCCAGTAGTATAGGACAGAGACACACCGGGGAGCTGTTTTTT. Full variable domain (missing parts from reference TRBV19 and TRBJ2-2): DGGITQSPKYLFRKEGQNVTLSCEQNLNHDAMYWYRQDPGQGLRLIYYSQIVNDFQKGDIAEGYSVSREKKESFPLTVTSAQKNPTAFYLCASSIGQRHTGELFFGEGSRLTVL.

The chain has TRBV11-3 and TRBJ2-1; 9 positions agree with TRBD2. Germline CDR1 is SGHNT and CDR2 is YENEEA. The ends lost 1 base at V and 8 bases at J; junction bases unmatched: 6. The CDR3 contains 15 residues. The CDR3 DNA reads as TGTGCCAGCAGCTTAGTTAGCGGGAGTGTATATGAGCAGTTCTTC. Encoded protein: CASSLVSGSVYEQFF.